The 21 T cell receptor beta chains below were found in one sample sequenced in a study of blood T cells in healthy people across ages. Primers used in a second PCR of roughly 7 to 11 cycles were a sample-barcoded 5' primer and a J-beta primer mix. TCRdb re-analysed the 5' RACE reads in MiXCR, keeping a single row per CDR3 protein. The table lists more than 800,000 distinct CDR3 sequences, under 30% of them singletons. Input material: blood. Every receptor here comes from a woman older than 75 in good health.

J is TRBJ1-1 and V is TRBV7-9; 7 bases are a match to TRBD1. The CDR3 is 16 amino acids. CDR1 is SEHNR and CDR2 is FQNEAQ in the germline V gene (reference sequence). The V and J ends lost 1 base and 0 bases, in that order; junction bases with no gene match: 5. CDR3 residues: CASSLGQGAMNTEAFF. The CDR3 DNA follows: TGTGCCAGCAGCTTAGGACAGGGTGCCATGAACACTGAAGCTTTCTTT.

This chain joins TRBV18 and TRBJ2-3; D not certain. Between the trimmed V and J ends, which lost 6 bases and 5 bases, there was a span of 18 bases. CDR3 length: 15 amino acids. From germline, CDR1 is KGHSH and CDR2 LQKENI. CDR3 in amino acids: CASSSAPPRVDTQYF. In DNA, the CDR3 is TGTGCCAGCTCTTCGGCTCCACCACGGGTAGATACGCAGTATTTT.

Comments on this clonotype: A much bigger clone sits one base away, suggesting this may be a read error. The V gene is TRBV7-9, the J gene TRBJ1-2; D is ambiguous. Germline V lookup: CDR1 SEHNR, CDR2 FQNEAQ (reference sequence). CDR3 length: 13 amino acids. The CDR3 DNA reads as TGTGCCGGCAGCTTAAGTAGGAACTATGGCTACACCTTC. It codes for CAGSLSRNYGYTF.

In its sample, this clonotype was seen many times. This sequence joins TRBV28 and TRBJ2-3, with 10 bases fitting TRBD2. CDR3 length: 13 amino acids. Germline values: CDR1 MDHEN, CDR2 SYDVKM. V dropped 8 bases and J dropped 7; count of bases not matched to a gene: 6. The CDR3 spells CASWPSGGYTQYF. CDR3 nucleotide sequence: TGTGCCAGCTGGCCTAGCGGGGGATATACGCAGTATTTT.

This clonotype was counted many times. The CDR3 sequence is CASSYSGLKETQYF. CDR3 bases: TGTGCCAGCAGTTACTCGGGACTAAAAGAGACCCAGTACTTC. This chain joins TRBV6-2 or TRBV6-3 and TRBJ2-5, with 7 bases aligning to TRBD2. The CDR3 runs 14 residues. CDR1 and CDR2 from the germline V gene are MNHEY and SVGEGT. V trimming: 0 bases; J trimming: 3 bases; junction bases outside the gene matches: 1.

This clonotype was detected ten times or more. The chain employs TRBV20-1 and TRBJ2-5; 8 nucleotides match TRBD2. Per the germline V gene, CDR1 is DFQATT and CDR2 is SNEGSKA (reference sequence). The CDR3 is made up of 20 amino acids. CDR3 residues: CTAFGRPGGGSHGAQETQYF. The CDR3 DNA reads as TGCACCGCTTTCGGGCGTCCAGGCGGGGGGTCCCACGGGGCCCAAGAGACCCAGTACTTC.

The chain links TRBV7-8 to TRBJ2-1, with 7 bases that match TRBD2. The CDR3 is 16 residues long. Unmatched junction bases numbered 13, after V lost 5 bases and J lost 6 bases. Germline values: CDR1 SGHVS, CDR2 FQNEAQ. The CDR3 bases are TGTGCCAGCAGCCCTTTCGGGGGAGGGCCGAGCAATGAGCAGTTCTTC. The encoded protein is CASSPFGGGPSNEQFF.

The chain uses TRBV7-6 and TRBJ2-7, with TRBD1 identical over 8 bases. The ends lost 5 bases at V and 6 bases at J; junction bases unmatched: 9. Germline V lookup: CDR1 SGHVS, CDR2 FNYEAQ. CDR3 length equals 14 residues. The chain's CDR3 is CASSPDRGPCEQYF. The CDR3 DNA sequence: TGTGCCAGCAGCCCTGACAGGGGACCCTGCGAGCAGTACTTC.

As to this clonotype: A much larger clone differs by one base, so this may be a read error. The chain links TRBV11-2 to TRBJ1-2; D possibly corresponds to TRBD1 (6 bases). The CDR3 loop spans 15 amino acids. Germline V CDR1 and CDR2: SGHAT, FQNNGV. V was shortened by 5 bases and J by 5 bases, with 18 bases between the two germline ends. The CDR3 DNA follows: TGTGCCAGCAGCCGAAGAGGAACAGGGTCTTATGGCTACACCTTC. Translation: CASSRRGTGSYGYTF.

This clonotype was counted ten times or more. V usage is TRBV19 and J usage is TRBJ2-4, with 7 positions matching TRBD1. V was clipped by 6 bases and J by 1 base; unmatched bases: 9. The CDR3 runs 16 residues. Germline V gives CDR1 LNHDA, CDR2 SQIVND (reference sequence). The CDR3 loop is CASSDPPTGAKNIQYF. In nucleotides, the CDR3 is TGTGCCAGTAGCGATCCTCCGACAGGGGCCAAAAACATTCAGTACTTC.

About this clonotype: At one of its ends the junction is not consistent with the germline gene, which may arise from a read error. The chain uses TRBV4-1 and TRBJ2-1; unclear D gene. The CDR3 is made up of 15 amino acids. Looked up from germline, CDR1 is MGHRA and CDR2 is YSYEKL. The chain's CDR3 is CTSSQATNSYNEQFF. In DNA, the CDR3 is TGCACCAGCAGCCAAGCGACCAACTCCTACAATGAGCAGTTCTTC.

This chain links TRBV6-5 with TRBJ1-4, with a weak D call TRBD1 (5 bases). CDR3 length: 15 amino acids. Trimming left V 6 bases short and J 0 bases short, with 11 bases between. In germline, CDR1 is MNHEY, CDR2 SVGAGI. The CDR3 spells CASSYGGATNEKLFF. The CDR3 region has the DNA TGTGCCAGCAGCTACGGGGGTGCAACTAATGAAAAACTGTTTTTT.

The chain combines TRBV10-1 with TRBJ2-1, with 9 bases matching TRBD2. This CDR3 comprises 16 residues. Germline values: CDR1 WNHNN, CDR2 SYGVQD (reference sequence). Trimming took 2 bases from V and 7 from J; bases not matched to a gene: 9. Written as DNA, the CDR3 is TGCGCCAGCAGTGAGGCTGAGGCGGGGGGGCTGAATGAGCAGTTCTTC. Its protein product is CASSEAEAGGLNEQFF.

On this clonotype: Just one base apart from a much larger clone, this may be a read error. V is TRBV3-1 and J is TRBJ1-2; TRBD1 might be the D (5 bases). Germline CDR1 reads LGHDT; CDR2 reads YNNKEL (reference sequence). This CDR3 has 14 amino acids. The CDR3 spells CASSQTGRNYGYNF. CDR3 bases: TGTGCCAGCAGCCAAACAGGACGGAACTATGGCTACAACTTC.

The rearrangement links TRBV11-3 to TRBJ1-5; 8 bases fit TRBD1. Germline V gene data show CDR1 as SGHNT and CDR2 as YENEEA. The V gene end was trimmed by 2 bases and the J gene end by 0 bases; junction bases not matched to a gene: 9. The CDR3 extends over 18 amino acids. This chain's CDR3 is CASSLPRPGGHSNQPQHF. The CDR3 nucleotides are TGTGCCAGCAGCTTACCCCGTCCAGGGGGCCATAGCAATCAGCCCCAGCATTTT.

The gene calls are TRBV4-3 and TRBJ1-4, with a possible D match to TRBD1 (5 bases). Trimming took off 4 bases at V and 6 bases at J, with 18 bases between the two ends. The CDR3 is 16 residues long. Looked up from germline, CDR1 is LGHNA and CDR2 is YSLEER. CDR3 DNA: TGCGCCAGCAGCCCTAAAAGGGGTCAGGGTTATGAAAAACTGTTTTTT. It is translated as CASSPKRGQGYEKLFF.

The rearrangement links TRBV5-4 to TRBJ2-5, with 14 bases that match TRBD2. Germline V gene sequence: CDR1 SGHNT, CDR2 YYREEE (reference sequence). The CDR3 extends over 15 amino acids. V was clipped by 4 bases and J by 6 bases; unmatched bases: 5. The CDR3 bases are TGTGCCAGCAGCCAGACTAGCGGGGGGGAAAAGACCCAGTACTTC. Translating gives CASSQTSGGEKTQYF.

This clonotype occurred many times. The chain combines TRBV20-1 with TRBJ1-5, with 9 bases that match TRBD1. Germline V gene data show CDR1 as DFQATT and CDR2 as SNEGSKA (reference sequence). CDR3 length: 15 amino acids. V lost 2 bases, J lost 5 bases, and 7 bases stayed unmatched. The CDR3 loop reads CSARHVGTGYQPQHF. The CDR3, as DNA: TGCAGTGCTAGACACGTCGGGACAGGGTATCAGCCCCAGCATTTT.

This chain links TRBV7-2 with TRBJ1-2; no clear D gene. The CDR3 totals 14 residues. Germline loops: CDR1 SGHTA, CDR2 FQGNSA. V was clipped by 1 base and J by 4 bases, with 10 bases between them. The CDR3 reads CASSLDPRVYGYTF. The CDR3 nucleotides read TGTGCCAGCAGCTTAGACCCCCGAGTCTATGGCTACACCTTC.

This rearrangement joins TRBV5-1 to TRBJ1-1; maybe TRBD1 (5 bases). The CDR3 covers 15 residues. Trimming took off 4 bases at V and 5 bases at J, with 18 bases between the two ends. Germline lookup yields CDR1 SGHRS and CDR2 YFSETQ. Written as DNA, the CDR3 is TGCGCCAGCAGCCTGCTGGCCAGCGGGGGAACTGAAGCTTTCTTT. It translates to CASSLLASGGTEAFF.

The sample holds many counts of this clonotype. The chain links TRBV5-1 to TRBJ1-2; D remains ambiguous. CDR3 length equals 16 residues. In germline, CDR1 is SGHRS, CDR2 YFSETQ. V was trimmed by 0 bases and J by 8 bases, leaving 20 bases between them. Written as DNA, the CDR3 is TGCGCCAGCAGCTTGGCTGGAGGCCGTGCACAAGCGGGCTACACCTTC. Translating it yields CASSLAGGRAQAGYTF.